This paragraph covers one T cell receptor (beta chain) sequence. Libraries were prepared by immunoSEQ multiplex PCR; TCRdb keeps only in-frame clonotypes and omits some of them. The sample holds some 450,000 clones; about 90% are singletons and the top ten take 0.75% to 0.85%. These data belong to a study of blood T cell repertoires in COVID-19. V lost 3 bases to trimming and J lost 1 base, with 11 bases between them. The CDR3 contains 14 residues. The germline V gene encodes CDR1 DFQATT and CDR2 SNEGSKA (reference sequence). This TCR came from a man aged 18 to 29 with COVID-19, enrolled during active disease. The source material was peripheral blood. The chain employs TRBV20-1 and TRBJ2-3, with D unclear. CDR3: CSASLSRGTDTQYF. The CDR3 region has the DNA TGCAGTGCTAGTCTATCTCGGGGCACAGATACGCAGTATTTT.